One sample yielded the 15 T cell receptor beta chains listed below, sequenced in a study of T cells in Graves' hyperthyroidism and ophthalmopathy. Amplified TCR beta CDR3 regions derived from RNA transcripts. RT-PCR in the first round (using the HTBI primer set) targeted the TCR CDR3. TCRdb used MiXCR to reprocess the multiplex PCR reads, holding one entry per CDR3 protein. The sample holds 300,000 to 350,000 distinct CDR3 sequences, approximately 14% seen once. Sequencing used blood. The receptor source for this set is a woman in her 30s with Graves' hyperthyroidism.

Comments on this clonotype: This may stem from a read error, because a much larger clone lies one nucleotide away. The chain employs TRBV20-1 and TRBJ2-1; D unresolved. The CDR3 contains 14 residues. From germline, CDR1 is DFQATT and CDR2 SNEGSKA (reference sequence). This CDR3 is CSASSANSCNEQFF. The CDR3 coding sequence is TGCAGTGCTAGCTCGGCCAACTCCTGCAATGAGCAGTTCTTC.

Of note for this clonotype: At one end the junction does not follow the germline gene, possibly because of a read error. This chain joins TRBV27 and TRBJ2-1, with 9 positions matching TRBD1. This CDR3 is built from 18 residues. Germline CDR1 and CDR2: MNHEY and SMNVEV (reference sequence). The CDR3 loop reads CACSFYIPGTGKGDEQFF. For the CDR3, the DNA is TGTGCCTGCAGTTTCTATATCCCCGGGACAGGGAAGGGGGATGAGCAGTTCTTC.

This clonotype was found many times. This chain connects TRBV4-3 to TRBJ2-7, with D tentatively TRBD1 (7 bases). The CDR3 runs 15 residues. CDR1 is LGHNA and CDR2 is YSLEER in the germline V gene. V dropped 0 bases and J dropped 3 bases, with 12 bases sitting between them. The CDR3 sequence is CASSQDQGGSYEQYF. Written as DNA, the CDR3 is TGCGCCAGCAGCCAAGATCAGGGGGGTAGCTACGAGCAGTACTTC.

This clonotype was seen at least ten times. A much larger clone is a single base away; this may be a read error. V is TRBV28 and J is TRBJ2-7; D is ambiguous. This CDR3 has 11 amino acids. Germline loops: CDR1 MDHEN, CDR2 SYDVKM. CDR3 nucleotide sequence: TGTGTCAGCAGTTTATCCTACGAGCAGTACTTC. Translated: CVSSLSYEQYF.

The rearrangement uses TRBV25-1 and TRBJ2-2; D call uncertain. The CDR3 runs to 11 residues. V dropped 7 bases and J dropped 3 bases, with 3 bases sitting between them. Germline V gene lookup returns CDR1 MGHDK and CDR2 SYGVNS. CDR3 nucleotides: TGTGCCAGCAAGGACACCGGGGAGCTGTTTTTT. Translating gives CASKDTGELFF.

This clonotype was found a few times. The genes are TRBV18 and TRBJ2-2, with D perhaps being TRBD1 or TRBD2 (5 bases each). V gave up 2 bases and J gave up 3 bases, with 7 bases separating them. Germline lookup yields CDR1 KGHSH and CDR2 LQKENI. The CDR3 length is 14 residues. The CDR3 is CASSPLGDTGELFF. The CDR3 DNA follows: TGTGCCAGCTCACCATTGGGGGACACCGGGGAGCTGTTTTTT.

This clonotype was counted a few times. The genes are TRBV18 and TRBJ2-6; D may be TRBD2 (5 bases). V gave up 6 bases and J gave up 2 bases, with 8 bases separating them. Germline CDR1 and CDR2: KGHSH and LQKENI. The CDR3 totals 14 residues. In nucleotides, the CDR3 is TGTGCCAGCTCCGGGGAGCCTGGGGCCAACGTCCTGACTTTC. Translating gives CASSGEPGANVLTF.

The sample holds a few counts of this clonotype. The chain joins TRBV27 to TRBJ2-6; D may match TRBD1 or TRBD2 (5 bases each). This CDR3 contains 15 residues. V lost 10 bases, J lost 2 bases, and 15 bases lay in between. Germline V gene data show CDR1 as MNHEY and CDR2 as SMNVEV (reference sequence). The CDR3 DNA reads TGTGCCACCCGGGTTGGGGGAACTGGGGCCAACGTCCTGACTTTC. Amino acid sequence: CATRVGGTGANVLTF.

About this clonotype: A read error may be the cause here, since a much bigger clone is one base away. V and J are TRBV9 and TRBJ1-5, with D possibly matching TRBD1 (5 bases). From germline, CDR1 is SGDLS and CDR2 YYNGEE. The CDR3 is 12 amino acids. The V end was cut by 6 bases, the J end by 5 bases, with 9 bases between. DNA of the CDR3: TGTGCCAGCAAGAGGGGCTATCAGCCCCAGCATTTT. It translates to CASKRGYQPQHF.

This clonotype has just a few counts. The J gene is TRBJ2-2, the V gene TRBV27; no firm D call. The CDR3 spans 16 residues. Germline V gene data show CDR1 as MNHEY and CDR2 as SMNVEV (reference sequence). V shed 3 bases and J shed 1 base, with 12 bases lying between them. The CDR3 here is CASSFPLGRNTGELFF. The CDR3 DNA reads TGTGCCAGCAGTTTCCCATTGGGCAGGAACACCGGGGAGCTGTTTTTT.

In the case of this clonotype: A much bigger clone sits one base away, suggesting this may be a read error. The genes are TRBV7-8 and TRBJ1-5; no firm D call. The CDR3 is made up of 18 amino acids. CDR1 is SGHVS, CDR2 FQNEAQ, per germline. The chain's CDR3 is CASSLALTREASNQPEHF. As DNA, the CDR3 is TGTGCCAGCAGCTTAGCCCTAACACGGGAGGCTAGCAATCAGCCCGAGCATTTT. Drawing the rest from reference TRBV7-8 and TRBJ1-5, the complete variable domain is GAGVSQSPRYKVAKRGQDVALRCDPISGHVSLFWYQQALGQGPEFLTYFQNEAQLDKSGLPSDRFFAERPEGSVSTLKIQRTQQEDSAVYLCASSLALTREASNQPEHFGDGTRLSIL.

The chain recombines TRBV20-1 with TRBJ1-2, with unresolved D. This CDR3 spans 12 amino acids. Germline assignment: CDR1 DFQATT and CDR2 SNEGSKA (reference sequence). V lost 5 bases and J 6 bases, leaving 13 bases between the germline ends. For the CDR3, the DNA is TGCAGTGCTGGTCGACCGAGGCATGGCTACACCTTC. Protein product: CSAGRPRHGYTF.

This clonotype appeared once. The CDR3 loop is CASTPHGAGVSYNEQFF. In DNA, the CDR3 is TGTGCCAGCACCCCCCATGGGGCGGGAGTTTCCTACAATGAGCAGTTCTTC. The chain joins TRBV6-2 or TRBV6-3 to TRBJ2-1; 7 bases line up with TRBD2. Germline V CDR1 and CDR2: MNHEY, SVGEGT. The CDR3 totals 17 residues. V was clipped by 7 bases and J by 1 base; unmatched bases: 13.

This clonotype was recorded at least ten times. The chain uses TRBV9 and TRBJ1-1; D gene ambiguous. The CDR3 sequence is 18 residues long. Trimming cost V 3 bases and J 1 base, with 22 bases left between them. CDR1 SGDLS and CDR2 YYNGEE come from the germline V gene. This CDR3 reads CASSGPRSRAETNTEAFF. The CDR3 DNA sequence: TGTGCCAGCAGCGGCCCGCGTAGCCGAGCTGAGACGAACACTGAAGCTTTCTTT.

This clonotype was seen ten or more times. CDR3 region: CASSLWAGGETQYF. In nucleotides, the CDR3 is TGTGCCAGCAGCTTATGGGCGGGAGGGGAGACCCAGTACTTC. The chain is built from TRBV7-2 and TRBJ2-5; the match to TRBD2 covers 9 bases. Unmatched junction bases numbered 3, after V lost 2 bases and J lost 5 bases. CDR3 length equals 14 residues. The germline gives CDR1 SGHTA, CDR2 FQGNSA.